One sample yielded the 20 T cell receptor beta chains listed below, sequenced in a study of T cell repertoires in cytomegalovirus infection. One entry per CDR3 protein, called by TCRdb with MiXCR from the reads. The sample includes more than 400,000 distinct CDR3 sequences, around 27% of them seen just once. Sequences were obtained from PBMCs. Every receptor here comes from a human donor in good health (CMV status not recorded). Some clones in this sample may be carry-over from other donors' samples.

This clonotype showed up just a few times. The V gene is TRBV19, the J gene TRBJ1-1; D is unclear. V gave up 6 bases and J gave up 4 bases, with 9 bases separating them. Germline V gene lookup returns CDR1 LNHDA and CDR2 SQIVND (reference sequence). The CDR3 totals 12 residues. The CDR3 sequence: CASSQFGTEAFF. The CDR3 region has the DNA TGTGCCAGTAGCCAATTTGGCACTGAAGCTTTCTTT.

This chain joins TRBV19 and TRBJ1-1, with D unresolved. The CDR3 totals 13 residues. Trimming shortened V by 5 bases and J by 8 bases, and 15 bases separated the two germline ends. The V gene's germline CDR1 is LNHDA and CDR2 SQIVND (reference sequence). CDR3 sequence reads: CASSPQVRLEAFF. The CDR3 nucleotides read TGTGCCAGTAGTCCGCAGGTACGGTTGGAAGCTTTCTTT.

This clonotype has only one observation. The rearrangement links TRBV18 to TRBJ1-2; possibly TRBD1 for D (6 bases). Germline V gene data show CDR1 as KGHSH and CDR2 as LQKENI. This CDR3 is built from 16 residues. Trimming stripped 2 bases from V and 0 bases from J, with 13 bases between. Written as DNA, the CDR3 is TGTGCCAGCTCACCAGAGACAGGCGTGACTAACTATGGCTACACCTTC. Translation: CASSPETGVTNYGYTF.

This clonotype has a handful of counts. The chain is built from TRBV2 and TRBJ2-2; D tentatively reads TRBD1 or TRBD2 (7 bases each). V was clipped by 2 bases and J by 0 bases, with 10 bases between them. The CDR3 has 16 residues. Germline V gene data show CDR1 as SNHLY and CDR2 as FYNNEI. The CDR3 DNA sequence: TGTGCCAGCAGTGAACAGGGGGGGACGAACACCGGGGAGCTGTTTTTT. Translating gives CASSEQGGTNTGELFF.

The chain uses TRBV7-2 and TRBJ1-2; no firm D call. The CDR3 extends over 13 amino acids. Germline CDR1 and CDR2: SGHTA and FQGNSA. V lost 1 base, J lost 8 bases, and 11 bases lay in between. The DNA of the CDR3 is TGTGCCAGCAGCTTAGTCGTAGAAGGAGGCTACACCTTC. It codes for CASSLVVEGGYTF.

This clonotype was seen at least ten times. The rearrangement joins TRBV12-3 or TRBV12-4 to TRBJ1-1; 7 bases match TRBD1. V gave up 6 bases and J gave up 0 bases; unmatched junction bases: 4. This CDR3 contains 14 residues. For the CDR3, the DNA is TGTGCCAGCAGGCAGACAGGGATGAACACTGAAGCTTTCTTT. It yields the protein CASRQTGMNTEAFF.

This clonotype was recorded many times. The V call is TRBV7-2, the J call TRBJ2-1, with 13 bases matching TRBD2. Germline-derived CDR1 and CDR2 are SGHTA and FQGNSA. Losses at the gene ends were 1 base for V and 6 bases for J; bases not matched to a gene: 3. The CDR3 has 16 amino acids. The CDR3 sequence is CASSLEGTSGVNEQFF. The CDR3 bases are TGTGCCAGCAGCTTAGAAGGGACTAGCGGGGTCAATGAGCAGTTCTTC.

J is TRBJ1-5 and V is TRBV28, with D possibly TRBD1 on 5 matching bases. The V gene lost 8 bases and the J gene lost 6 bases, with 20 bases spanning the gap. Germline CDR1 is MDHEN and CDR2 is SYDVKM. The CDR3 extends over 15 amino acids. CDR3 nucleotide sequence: TGTGCCAGCGCCCTAAGCCAGGGCTCGAGTCAGCCCCAGCATTTT. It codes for CASALSQGSSQPQHF.

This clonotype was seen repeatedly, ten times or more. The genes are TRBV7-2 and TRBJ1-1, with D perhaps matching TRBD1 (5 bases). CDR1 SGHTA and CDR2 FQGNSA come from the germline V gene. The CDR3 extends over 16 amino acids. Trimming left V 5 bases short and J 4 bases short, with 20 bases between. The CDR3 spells CASSRRGGAGGTEAFF. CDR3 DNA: TGTGCCAGCAGCCGGAGGGGAGGGGCAGGCGGCACTGAAGCTTTCTTT.

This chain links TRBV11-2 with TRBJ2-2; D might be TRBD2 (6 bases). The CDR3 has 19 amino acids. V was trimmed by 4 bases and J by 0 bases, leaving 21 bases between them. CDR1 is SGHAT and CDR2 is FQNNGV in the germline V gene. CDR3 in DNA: TGTGCCAGCAGCTCGCCTGGAAATAGCGGAAGGACGAACACCGGGGAGCTGTTTTTT. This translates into CASSSPGNSGRTNTGELFF.

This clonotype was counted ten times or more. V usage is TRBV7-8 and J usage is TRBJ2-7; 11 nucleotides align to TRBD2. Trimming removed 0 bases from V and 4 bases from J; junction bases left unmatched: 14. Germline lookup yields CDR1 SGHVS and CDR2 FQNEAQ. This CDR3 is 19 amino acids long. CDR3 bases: TGTGCCAGCAGCTTAGCGCTAGGGGTAGCGGGAGGGCGAGGATACGAGCAGTACGTC. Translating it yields CASSLALGVAGGRGYEQYV.

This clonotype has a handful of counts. CDR3 region: CASSQAGQGARGYTF. The CDR3 DNA sequence: TGTGCCAGCAGCCAAGCGGGACAGGGGGCCCGGGGCTACACCTTC. The chain uses TRBV3-1 and TRBJ1-2; 12 bases are a match to TRBD1. V lost 1 base and J lost 8; bases outside the gene matches: 5. The germline gives CDR1 LGHDT, CDR2 YNNKEL (reference sequence). The CDR3 contains 15 residues.

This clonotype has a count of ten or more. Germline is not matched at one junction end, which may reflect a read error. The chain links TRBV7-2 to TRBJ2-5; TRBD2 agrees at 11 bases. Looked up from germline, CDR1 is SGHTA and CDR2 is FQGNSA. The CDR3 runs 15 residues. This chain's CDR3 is CASNLAGGGRETQYF. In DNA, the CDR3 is TGTGCCAGCAACTTAGCGGGAGGGGGGAGGGAGACCCAGTACTTC.

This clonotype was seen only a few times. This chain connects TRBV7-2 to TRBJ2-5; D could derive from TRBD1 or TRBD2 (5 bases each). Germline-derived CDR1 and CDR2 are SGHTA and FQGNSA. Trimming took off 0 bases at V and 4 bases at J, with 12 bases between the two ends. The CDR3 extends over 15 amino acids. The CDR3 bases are TGTGCCAGCAGCTTAGCTCCGGGGCAGGGAGAGACCCAGTACTTC. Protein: CASSLAPGQGETQYF.

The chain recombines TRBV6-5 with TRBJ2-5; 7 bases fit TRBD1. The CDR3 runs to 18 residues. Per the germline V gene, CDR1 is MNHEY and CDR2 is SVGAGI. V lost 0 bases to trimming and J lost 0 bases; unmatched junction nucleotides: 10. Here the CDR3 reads CASSYSGIRDSYQETQYF. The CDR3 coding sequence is TGTGCCAGCAGTTACTCTGGGATACGGGACAGCTACCAAGAGACCCAGTACTTC.

The CDR3 sequence is CASSFVAGGLSNEQFF. CDR3 DNA: TGTGCCAGCAGCTTTGTAGCGGGAGGCCTCTCTAATGAGCAGTTCTTC. The J gene is TRBJ2-1, the V gene TRBV7-2, with TRBD2 matching 10 bases. Looked up from germline, CDR1 is SGHTA and CDR2 is FQGNSA. The trim removed 3 bases at V and 7 bases at J, leaving 9 bases unmatched. This CDR3 has 16 amino acids.

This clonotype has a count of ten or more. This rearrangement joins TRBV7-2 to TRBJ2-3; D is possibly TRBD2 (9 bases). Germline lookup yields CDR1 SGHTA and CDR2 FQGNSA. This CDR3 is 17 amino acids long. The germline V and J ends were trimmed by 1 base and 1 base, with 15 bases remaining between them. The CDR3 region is CASSLDLAGQGTDTQYF. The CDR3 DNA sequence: TGTGCCAGCAGCTTAGACCTAGCGGGACAGGGCACAGATACGCAGTATTTT. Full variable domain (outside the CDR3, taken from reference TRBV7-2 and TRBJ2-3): GAGVSQSPSNKVTEKGKDVELRCDPISGHTALYWYRQSLGQGLEFLIYFQGNSAPDKSGLPSDRFSAERTGGSVSTLTIQRTQQEDSAVYLCASSLDLAGQGTDTQYFGPGTRLTVL.

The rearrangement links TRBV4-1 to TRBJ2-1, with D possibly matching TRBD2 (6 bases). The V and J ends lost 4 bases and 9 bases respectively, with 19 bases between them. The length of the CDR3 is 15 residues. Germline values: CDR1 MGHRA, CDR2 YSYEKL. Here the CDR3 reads CASSLTSTQWGEQFF. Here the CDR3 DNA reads TGCGCCAGCAGCCTTACTAGCACCCAATGGGGTGAGCAGTTCTTC.

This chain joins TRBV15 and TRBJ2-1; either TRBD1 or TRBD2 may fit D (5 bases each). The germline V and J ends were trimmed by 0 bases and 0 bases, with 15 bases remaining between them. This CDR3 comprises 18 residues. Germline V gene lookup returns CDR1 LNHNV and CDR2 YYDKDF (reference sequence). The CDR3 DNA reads TGTGCCACCAGCAGAGATTTGGGGACGGTAAGCTCCTACAATGAGCAGTTCTTC. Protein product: CATSRDLGTVSSYNEQFF.

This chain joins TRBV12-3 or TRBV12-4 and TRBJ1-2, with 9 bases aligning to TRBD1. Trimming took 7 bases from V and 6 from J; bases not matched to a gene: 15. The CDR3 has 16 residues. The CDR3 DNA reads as TGTGCCAGCATCCTGGGGTGGGACAGGGAGGGAGATGGCTACACCTTC. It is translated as CASILGWDREGDGYTF.